This T cell receptor beta chain was identified during a study of cytomegalovirus exposure and HLA in healthy donors. General study results and limits: The CMV antigen specificity of a few CMV-associated chains was confirmed through in vitro analysis. Based on reports, TCR beta sequences accurately predicted HLA-A and HLA-B alleles for most subjects. A later look showed TCR association rates differing by HLA locus, highest for DRB1 and lowest for HLA-C.

In the PCR, 60 Vbeta and 13 Jbeta primers were used. The data were produced by immunoSEQ multiplex PCR, yet TCRdb's version contains in-frame clones alone and is incomplete. The sample lists some 130,000 clones; 65% to 90% were seen once. As to this clone: Its antigen is not identified.

Deletions cut 5 bases from V and 2 bases from J, with 9 bases between. The CDR3 loop spans 14 amino acids. Per germline, CDR1 LGHNT and CDR2 FRNRAP. The V and J genes are TRBV12-5 and TRBJ2-2, with a tentative D call TRBD1 (5 bases). Input material: PBMCs. The clonotype originates from a man aged 50 to 59 in good health and CMV-seronegative. The CDR3 loop is CASGRTSNTGELFF. As DNA, the CDR3 is TGTGCTAGTGGTAGGACAAGTAACACCGGGGAGCTGTTTTTT.